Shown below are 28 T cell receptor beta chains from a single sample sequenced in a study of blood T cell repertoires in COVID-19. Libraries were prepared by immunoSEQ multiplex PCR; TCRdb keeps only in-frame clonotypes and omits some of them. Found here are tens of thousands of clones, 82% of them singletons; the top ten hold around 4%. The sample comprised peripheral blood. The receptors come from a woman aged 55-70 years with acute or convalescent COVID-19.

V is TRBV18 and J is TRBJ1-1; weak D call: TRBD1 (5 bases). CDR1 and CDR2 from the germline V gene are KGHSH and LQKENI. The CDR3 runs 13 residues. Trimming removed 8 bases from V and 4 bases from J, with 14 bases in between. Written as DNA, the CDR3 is TGTGCCAGCCGGACTACGGGGGGCACTGAAGCTTTCTTT. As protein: CASRTTGGTEAFF.

CDR3 protein: CAISEGGGKSLTTEAFF. CDR3 nucleotide sequence: TGTGCCATCAGTGAAGGGGGGGGCAAATCGCTTACGACTGAAGCTTTCTTT. The chain links TRBV10-3 to TRBJ1-1; D may be TRBD1 (6 bases). The V gene lost 3 bases and the J gene lost 5 bases, with 22 bases spanning the gap. Germline CDR1 is ENHRY and CDR2 is SYGVKD. The CDR3 runs to 17 residues.

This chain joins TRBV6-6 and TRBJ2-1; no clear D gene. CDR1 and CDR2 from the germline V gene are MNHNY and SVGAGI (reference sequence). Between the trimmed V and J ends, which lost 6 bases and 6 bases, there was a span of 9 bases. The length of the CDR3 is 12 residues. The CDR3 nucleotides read TGTGCCAGCAGCCCCTTGAGCAATGAGCAGTTCTTC. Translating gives CASSPLSNEQFF.

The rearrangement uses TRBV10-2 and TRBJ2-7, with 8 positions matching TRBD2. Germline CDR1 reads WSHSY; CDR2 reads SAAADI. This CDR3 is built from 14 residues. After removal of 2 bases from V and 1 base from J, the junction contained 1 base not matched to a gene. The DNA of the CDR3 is TGCGCCAGCAGTGAGAGCGGGAGATCCTACGAGCAGTACTTC. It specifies CASSESGRSYEQYF.

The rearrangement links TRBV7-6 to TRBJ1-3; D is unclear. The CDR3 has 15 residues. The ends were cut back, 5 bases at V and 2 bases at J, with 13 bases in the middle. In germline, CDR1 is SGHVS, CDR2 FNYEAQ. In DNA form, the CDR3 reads TGTGCCAGCAGCCCGGGGATTAGGGCTGGAAACACCATATATTTT. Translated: CASSPGIRAGNTIYF.

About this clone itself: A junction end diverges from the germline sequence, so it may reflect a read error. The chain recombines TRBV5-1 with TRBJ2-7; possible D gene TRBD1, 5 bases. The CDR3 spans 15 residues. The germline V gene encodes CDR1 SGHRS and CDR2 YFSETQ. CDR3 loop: CASSPDAGFSNEQYF. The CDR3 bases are TGCGCCAGCAGCCCCGATGCAGGGTTCTCCAACGAGCAGTACTTC.

The DNA of the CDR3 is TGTGCCAGCAGCTTAGTGGACAGGGGGCATTACGAGCAGTACTTC. Its translation: CASSLVDRGHYEQYF. J is TRBJ2-7 and V is TRBV11-2; TRBD1 matches 11 bases. Germline V gene data show CDR1 as SGHAT and CDR2 as FQNNGV. The CDR3 extends over 15 amino acids. V lost 1 base and J lost 4; bases outside the gene matches: 3.

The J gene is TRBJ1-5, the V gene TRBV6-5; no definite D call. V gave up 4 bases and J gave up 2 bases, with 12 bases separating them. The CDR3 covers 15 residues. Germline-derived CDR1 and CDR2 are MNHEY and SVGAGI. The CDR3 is CASSSENRGNQPQHF. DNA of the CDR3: TGTGCCAGCAGTTCCGAGAATCGGGGCAATCAGCCCCAGCATTTT.

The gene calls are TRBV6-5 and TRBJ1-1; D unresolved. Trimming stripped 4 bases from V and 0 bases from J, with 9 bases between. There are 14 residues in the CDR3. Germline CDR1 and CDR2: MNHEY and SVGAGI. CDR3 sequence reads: CASSSPSLNTEAFF. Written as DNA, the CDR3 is TGTGCCAGCAGTTCTCCCAGTTTGAACACTGAAGCTTTCTTT.

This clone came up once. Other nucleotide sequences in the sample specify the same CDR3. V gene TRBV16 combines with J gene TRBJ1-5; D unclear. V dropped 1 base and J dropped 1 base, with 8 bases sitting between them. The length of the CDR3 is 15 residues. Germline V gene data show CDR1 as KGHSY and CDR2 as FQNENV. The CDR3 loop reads CASSQYPGSNQPQHF. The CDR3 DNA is TGTGCCAGCAGCCAATATCCGGGAAGCAATCAGCCCCAGCATTTT.

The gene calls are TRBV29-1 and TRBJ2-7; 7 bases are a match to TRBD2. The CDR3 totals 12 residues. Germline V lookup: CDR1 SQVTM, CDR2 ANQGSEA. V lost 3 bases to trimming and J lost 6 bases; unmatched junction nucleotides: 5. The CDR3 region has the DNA TGCAGCGTTGACCGGGGGGTGGGCGAGCAGTACTTC. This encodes CSVDRGVGEQYF.

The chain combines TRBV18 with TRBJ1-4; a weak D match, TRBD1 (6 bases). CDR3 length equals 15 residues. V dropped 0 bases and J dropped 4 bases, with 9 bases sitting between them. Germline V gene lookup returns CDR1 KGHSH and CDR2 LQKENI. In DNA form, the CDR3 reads TGTGCCAGCTCACCACCCGGGACAAGTAATGAAAAACTGTTTTTT. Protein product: CASSPPGTSNEKLFF.

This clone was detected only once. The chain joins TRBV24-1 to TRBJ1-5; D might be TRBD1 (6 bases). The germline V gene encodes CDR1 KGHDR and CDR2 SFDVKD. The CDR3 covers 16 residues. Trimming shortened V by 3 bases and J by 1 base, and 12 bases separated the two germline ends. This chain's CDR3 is CATSDGGRGSNQPQHF. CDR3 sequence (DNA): TGTGCCACCAGTGATGGGGGCAGGGGAAGCAATCAGCCCCAGCATTTT.

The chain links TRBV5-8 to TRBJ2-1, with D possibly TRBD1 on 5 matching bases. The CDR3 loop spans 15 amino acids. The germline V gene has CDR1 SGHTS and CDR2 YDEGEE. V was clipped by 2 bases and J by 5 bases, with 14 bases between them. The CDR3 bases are TGTGCCAGCAGCTTTCTTCAGGGATTCCACAATGAGCAGTTCTTC. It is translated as CASSFLQGFHNEQFF.

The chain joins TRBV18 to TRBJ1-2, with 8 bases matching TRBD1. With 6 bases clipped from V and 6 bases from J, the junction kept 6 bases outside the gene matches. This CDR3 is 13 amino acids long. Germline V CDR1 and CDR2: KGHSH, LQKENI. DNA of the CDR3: TGTGCCAGCTCTCCCCGGGACAGGAATGGCTACACCTTC. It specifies CASSPRDRNGYTF.

As DNA, the CDR3 is TGTGCCAGCACCCGGCAAGAGACCCAGTACTTC. Translating gives CASTRQETQYF. J is TRBJ2-5 and V is TRBV2; D call uncertain. CDR1 is SNHLY and CDR2 is FYNNEI in the germline V gene. There are 11 residues in the CDR3. The V end lost 7 bases, the J end lost 2 bases, and 5 bases lay between the germline ends.

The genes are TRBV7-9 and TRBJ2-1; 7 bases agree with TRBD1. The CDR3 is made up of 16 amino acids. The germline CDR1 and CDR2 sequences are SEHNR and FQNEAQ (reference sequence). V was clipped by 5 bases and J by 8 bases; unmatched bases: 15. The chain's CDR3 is CASSQTPGTVEYEQFF. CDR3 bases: TGTGCCAGCAGCCAGACTCCCGGGACAGTCGAGTATGAGCAGTTCTTC.

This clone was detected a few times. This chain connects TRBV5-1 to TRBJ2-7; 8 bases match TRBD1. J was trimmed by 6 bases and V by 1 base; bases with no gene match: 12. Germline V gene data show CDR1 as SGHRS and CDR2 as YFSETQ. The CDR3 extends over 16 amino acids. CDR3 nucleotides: TGCGCCAGCAGCTTGTGGCCAGGCAGGGGGCTTGTCGAGCAGTACTTC. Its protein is CASSLWPGRGLVEQYF.

The CDR3 region is CASSRDRGIGYTF. The DNA for the CDR3 is TGTGCCAGCAGCCGGGACAGGGGCATCGGCTACACCTTC. The V and J genes are TRBV28 and TRBJ1-2; 10 bases agree with TRBD1. The germline gives CDR1 MDHEN, CDR2 SYDVKM. The CDR3 is 13 amino acids. V lost 6 bases, J lost 8 bases, and 6 bases stayed unmatched.

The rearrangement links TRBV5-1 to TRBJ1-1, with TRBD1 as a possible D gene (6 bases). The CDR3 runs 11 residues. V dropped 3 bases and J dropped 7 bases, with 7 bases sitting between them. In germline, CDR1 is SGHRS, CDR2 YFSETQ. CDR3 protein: CASSSGVEAFF. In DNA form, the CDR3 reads TGCGCCAGCAGCTCAGGGGTTGAAGCTTTCTTT.

CDR3 region: CASSLQGYYNEQFF. In nucleotides, the CDR3 is TGTGCCAGCTCCCTTCAGGGTTACTACAATGAGCAGTTCTTC. The V and J genes are TRBV18 and TRBJ2-1, with TRBD1 as a possible D gene (5 bases). This CDR3 region has 14 residues. The germline CDR1 and CDR2 sequences are KGHSH and LQKENI. V dropped 6 bases and J dropped 3 bases, with 12 bases sitting between them.

In DNA, the CDR3 is TGTGCCAGCAGCCGGACAGGGGCGAACACTGAAGCTTTCTTT. This translates into CASSRTGANTEAFF. This chain uses TRBV28 with TRBJ1-1; TRBD1 matches at 9 bases. The CDR3 covers 14 residues. CDR1 MDHEN and CDR2 SYDVKM come from the germline V gene. V was clipped by 6 bases and J by 1 base; unmatched bases: 3. Combining the CDR3 with reference TRBV28 and TRBJ1-1 gives the whole variable domain DVKVTQSSRYLVKRTGEKVFLECVQDMDHENMFWYRQDPGLGLRLIYFSYDVKMKEKGDIPEGYSVSREKKERFSLILESASTNQTSMYLCASSRTGANTEAFFGQGTRLTVV.

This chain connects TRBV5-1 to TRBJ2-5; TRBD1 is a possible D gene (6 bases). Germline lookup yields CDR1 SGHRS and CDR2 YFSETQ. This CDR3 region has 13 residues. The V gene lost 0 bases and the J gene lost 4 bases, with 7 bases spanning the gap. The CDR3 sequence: CASSLGGGETQYF. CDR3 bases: TGCGCCAGCAGCTTGGGAGGGGGAGAGACCCAGTACTTC.

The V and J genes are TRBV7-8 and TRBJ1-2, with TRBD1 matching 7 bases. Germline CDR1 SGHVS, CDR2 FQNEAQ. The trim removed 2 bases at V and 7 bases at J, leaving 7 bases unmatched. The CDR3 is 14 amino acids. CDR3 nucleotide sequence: TGTGCCAGCAGCTTAAGCGACAGGGCCGGTGGCTACACCTTC. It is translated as CASSLSDRAGGYTF.

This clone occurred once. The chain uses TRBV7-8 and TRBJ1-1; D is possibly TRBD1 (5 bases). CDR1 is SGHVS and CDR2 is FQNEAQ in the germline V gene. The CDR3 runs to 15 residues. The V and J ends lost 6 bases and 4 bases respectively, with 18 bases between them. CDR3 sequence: CASSSYDSFGTEAFF. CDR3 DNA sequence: TGTGCCAGCAGTTCCTATGACAGCTTCGGCACTGAAGCTTTCTTT.

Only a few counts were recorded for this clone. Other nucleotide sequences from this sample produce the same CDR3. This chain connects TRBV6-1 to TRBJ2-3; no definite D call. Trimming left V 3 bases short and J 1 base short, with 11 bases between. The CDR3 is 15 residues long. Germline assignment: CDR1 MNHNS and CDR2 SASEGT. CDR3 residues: CASSDVGQGTDTQYF. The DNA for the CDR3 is TGTGCCAGCAGTGACGTGGGCCAGGGCACAGATACGCAGTATTTT.

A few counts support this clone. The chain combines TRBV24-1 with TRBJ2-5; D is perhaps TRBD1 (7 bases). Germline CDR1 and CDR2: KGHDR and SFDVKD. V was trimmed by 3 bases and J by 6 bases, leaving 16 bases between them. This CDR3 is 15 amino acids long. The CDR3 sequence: CATSDLQGGTKTQYF. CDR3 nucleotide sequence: TGTGCCACCAGTGATCTGCAGGGGGGAACGAAGACCCAGTACTTC.

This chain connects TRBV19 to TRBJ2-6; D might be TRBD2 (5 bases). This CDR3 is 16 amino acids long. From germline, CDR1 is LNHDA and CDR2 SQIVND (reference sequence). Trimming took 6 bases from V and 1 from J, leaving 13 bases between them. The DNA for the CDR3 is TGTGCCAGTAGCCTTACCGGACTTTCTGGGGCCAACGTCCTGACTTTC. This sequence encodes CASSLTGLSGANVLTF.